The 6 T cell receptor beta chains given below trace back to one sample, sequenced in a study of regulatory T cells in long-lasting Graves disease. Described time point: newly diagnosed GD, antithyroid drugs for less than 3 months. RNA from PBMCs was the source of the TCR library. Building of the TCR beta libraries involved iRepertoire HTBI primers and Arm-PCR of CDR3 regions. TCRdb re-called the multiplex PCR reads through MiXCR, storing one row per CDR3 protein. The data contain roughly 350,000 distinct CDR3 sequences, under 20% of them singletons. These data also featured in a second study, about T cells in Graves' hyperthyroidism and ophthalmopathy.

This specimen consisted of peripheral blood mononuclear cells (PBMCs), obtained at new diagnosis, from a patient treated with antithyroid drugs. Every receptor here comes from a woman aged 18-29 years with Graves disease.

The table lists this clonotype with many counts. The rearrangement joins TRBV11-2 to TRBJ1-6; TRBD1 might be the D (6 bases). The germline CDR1 and CDR2 sequences are SGHAT and FQNNGV. The CDR3 is 16 residues long. Trimming shortened V by 2 bases and J by 7 bases, and 15 bases separated the two germline ends. The CDR3 sequence is CASSLRGTGSNSPLHF. In DNA form, the CDR3 reads TGTGCCAGCAGCTTACGTGGAACAGGGAGCAATTCACCCCTCCACTTT. The complete variable domain, with remaining parts taken from reference TRBV11-2 and TRBJ1-6, reads EAGVAQSPRYKIIEKRQSVAFWCNPISGHATLYWYQQILGQGPKLLIQFQNNGVVDDSQLPKDRFSAERLKGVDSTLKIQPAKLEDSAVYLCASSLRGTGSNSPLHFGNGTRLTVT.

For the CDR3, the DNA is TGTGCCTGGACCGGACAGGGGTTTAATTCACCCCTCCACTTT. This sequence encodes CAWTGQGFNSPLHF. V and J are TRBV30 and TRBJ1-6; TRBD1 matches 9 bases. V gave up 4 bases and J gave up 6 bases; unmatched junction bases: 4. The CDR3 contains 14 residues. CDR1 and CDR2 from the germline V gene are GTSNPN and SVGIG (reference sequence).

The V call is TRBV5-6, the J call TRBJ2-7; D is perhaps TRBD1 (6 bases). The CDR3 extends over 13 amino acids. Trimming shortened V by 3 bases and J by 4 bases, and 11 bases separated the two germline ends. Germline V gene lookup returns CDR1 SGHDT and CDR2 YYEEEE. CDR3 sequence reads: CASSWDQGYEQYF. The DNA for the CDR3 is TGTGCCAGCAGCTGGGACCAGGGGTACGAGCAGTACTTC. Drawing the rest from reference TRBV5-6 and TRBJ2-7, the complete variable domain is DAGVTQSPTHLIKTRGQQVTLRCSPKSGHDTVSWYQQALGQGPQFIFQYYEEEERQRGNFPDRFSGHQFPNYSSELNVNALLLGDSALYLCASSWDQGYEQYFGPGTRLTVT.

This chain joins TRBV7-9 and TRBJ2-5; D gene uncertain. The CDR3 loop spans 13 amino acids. Germline CDR1 is SEHNR and CDR2 is FQNEAQ (reference sequence). Trimming removed 2 bases at V and 5 bases at J, with 9 bases between. This CDR3 reads CASSLSLGETQYF. DNA for the CDR3: TGTGCCAGCAGCTTAAGTCTGGGGGAGACCCAGTACTTC.

This clonotype occurred a few times. The V gene is TRBV7-9, the J gene TRBJ2-3; the D is unclear. CDR3 length: 10 residues. V dropped 11 bases and J dropped 6 bases, with 9 bases sitting between them. Germline V lookup: CDR1 SEHNR, CDR2 FQNEAQ (reference sequence). The CDR3 DNA reads TGTGCCGACGACGTGGATACGCAGTATTTT. Translated, it gives CADDVDTQYF. The whole variable domain, remainder taken from reference TRBV7-9 and TRBJ2-3, is DTGVSQNPRHKITKRGQNVTFRCDPISEHNRLYWYRQTLGQGPEFLTYFQNEAQLEKSRLLSDRFSAERPKGSFSTLEIQRTEQGDSAMYLCADDVDTQYFGPGTRLTVL.

This clonotype has at least ten counts. V is TRBV3-1 and J is TRBJ1-2; 7 bases agree with TRBD1. Per germline, CDR1 LGHDT and CDR2 YNNKEL (reference sequence). V was pared by 4 bases and J by 0 bases, with 8 bases of the junction left unmatched. The CDR3 covers 16 residues. CDR3 nucleotides: TGTGCCAGCAGCCCACTTGGGACAGCTACTAACTATGGCTACACCTTC. Translating it yields CASSPLGTATNYGYTF.